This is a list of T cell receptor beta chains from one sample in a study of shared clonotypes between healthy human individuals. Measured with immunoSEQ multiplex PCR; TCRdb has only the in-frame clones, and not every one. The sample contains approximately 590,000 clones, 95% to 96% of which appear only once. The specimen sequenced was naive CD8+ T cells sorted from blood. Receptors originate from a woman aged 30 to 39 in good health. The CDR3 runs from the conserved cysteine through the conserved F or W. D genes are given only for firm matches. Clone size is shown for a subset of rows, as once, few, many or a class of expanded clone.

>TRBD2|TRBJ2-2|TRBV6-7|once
TGTGCCAGCAGTTACCGAGGGACTAGCGGGAGTGGAAACACCGGGGAGCTGTTTTTT
CASSYRGTSGSGNTGELFF
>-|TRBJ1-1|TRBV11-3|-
TGTGCCAGCAGCTTAGTTACTGAAGCTTTCTTT
CASSLVTEAFF
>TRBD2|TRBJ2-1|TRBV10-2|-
TGCGCCAGCAGTGTTCTTCTCTTTACGCGGGAGGGTTACAATGAGCAGTTCTTC
CASSVLLFTREGYNEQFF
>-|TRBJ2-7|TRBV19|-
TGTGCCAGTAGTAACGGACCTTACCCCTACGAGCAGTACTTC
CASSNGPYPYEQYF
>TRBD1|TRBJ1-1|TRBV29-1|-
TGCAGCGTTGGTTCTAGGGGGCCTAAGAACACTGAAGCTTTCTTT
CSVGSRGPKNTEAFF
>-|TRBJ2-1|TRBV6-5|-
TGTGCCAGCAGTTCCGGGTTACTAGGGAATGAGCAGTTCTTC
CASSSGLLGNEQFF
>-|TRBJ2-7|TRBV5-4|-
TGTGCCAGCGCCTATAGCAGTAGCTCCTACGAGCAGTACTTC
CASAYSSSSYEQYF
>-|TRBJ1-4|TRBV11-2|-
TGTGCCAGCAGCTTAGGTTTAATCCAGGGAGGGGAAAAACTGTTTTTT
CASSLGLIQGGEKLFF
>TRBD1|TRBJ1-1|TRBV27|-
TGTGCCAGCAGTTTAAACCCCGGGACAGCGAACACTGAAGCTTTCTTT
CASSLNPGTANTEAFF
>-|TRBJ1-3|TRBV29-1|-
TGCAGCGTTGTGGAGGGAACTGGAAACACCATATATTTT
CSVVEGTGNTIYF
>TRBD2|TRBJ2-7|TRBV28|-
TGTGCCAGCAGTCAGGGACTAGCGGGAGAGGAGCAGTACTTC
CASSQGLAGEEQYF
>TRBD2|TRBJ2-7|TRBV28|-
TGTGCCAGCAGCTCCAACTGGGAGAGCGGGAGTCAGGAGCAGTACTTC
CASSSNWESGSQEQYF
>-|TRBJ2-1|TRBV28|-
TGTGCCAGCAGTCGACAGTCACGCTCCTACAATGAGCAGTTCTTC
CASSRQSRSYNEQFF
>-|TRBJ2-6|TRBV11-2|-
TGTGCCAGCAGCTTATCTGCTGGGGCCAACGTCCTGACTTTC
CASSLSAGANVLTF
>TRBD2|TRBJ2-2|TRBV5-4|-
TGTGCCAGCAGCGCTAGCGGGAACACCGGGGAGCTGTTTTTT
CASSASGNTGELFF
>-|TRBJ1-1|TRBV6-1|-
TGTGCCAGCAGTGAATTAGCGTCAGCAGGGGAAAACACTGAAGCTTTCTTT
CASSELASAGENTEAFF
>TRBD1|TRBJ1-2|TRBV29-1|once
TGCAGCGTGACAGGGATGAACCTCTATGGCTACACCTTC
CSVTGMNLYGYTF
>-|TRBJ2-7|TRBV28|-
TGTGCCAGCAGGTTTGCGGACGGTACCTACGAGCAGTACTTC
CASRFADGTYEQYF
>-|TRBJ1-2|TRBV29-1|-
TGCAGCGTTGGAGGTTACTATGGCTACACCTTC
CSVGGYYGYTF
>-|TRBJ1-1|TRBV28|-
TGTGCCAGCAGTTTGTCCGAGAACACTGAAGCTTTCTTT
CASSLSENTEAFF
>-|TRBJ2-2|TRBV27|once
TGTGCCAGCAGTTCCCGTGGCGCGAACACCGGGGAGCTGTTTTTT
CASSSRGANTGELFF
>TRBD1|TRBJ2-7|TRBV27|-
TGTGCCAGCAGCCTCGGGACAGGGCACTACGAGCAGTACTTC
CASSLGTGHYEQYF
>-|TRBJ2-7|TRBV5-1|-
TGCGCCAGCAGCCCAGGCAGGTCCTACGAGCAGTACTTC
CASSPGRSYEQYF
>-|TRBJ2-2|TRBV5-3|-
TGTGCCAGCAGCTTAGCGGCCGGGGAGCTGTTTTTT
CASSLAAGELFF
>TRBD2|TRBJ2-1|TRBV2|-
TGTGCCAGCGGTCTGAAACTAGCGGGTTCTAGGGACAATGAGCAGTTCTTC
CASGLKLAGSRDNEQFF
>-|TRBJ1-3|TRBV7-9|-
TGTGCCAGCAGCTTAGCCGGGCAATACTCTGGAAACACCATATATTTT
CASSLAGQYSGNTIYF
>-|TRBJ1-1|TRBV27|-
TGTGCCAGCAGTTACGCGATGAACACTGAAGCTTTCTTT
CASSYAMNTEAFF
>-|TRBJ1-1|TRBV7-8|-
TGTGCCAGCAGCTTAGTGGGGTCACTTAAAATTGAAGCTTTCTTT
CASSLVGSLKIEAFF
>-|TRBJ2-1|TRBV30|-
TGTGCCTGGACTGACTTCTACAATGAGCAGTTCTTC
CAWTDFYNEQFF